The source of this T cell receptor beta chain is a study of memory B cells and T cells in multiple sclerosis. Study-wide results and limits: Normalization was needed because clone-set size differences affected shared clonotype counts.

Details on this clone: The antigen is not known.

Stimulus-free culture yielded autoproliferating CFSE-dim and non-proliferating CFSE-high T cells, each sequenced separately. Cultures began with 45 million to 60 million CFSE-labeled PBMCs, unstimulated for 7 to 8 days, with replicate wells pooled. PBMCs were labeled with 0.45 to 0.6 uM CFSE and cultured without exogenous stimuli. This CDR3 has 11 residues. Germline lookup yields CDR1 LGHNT and CDR2 FRNRAP. V was pared by 6 bases and J by 7 bases, with 7 bases between. The protocol was immunoSEQ multiplex PCR, while the TCRdb copy is restricted to in-frame clones and leaves out a portion. This sample has 32,000 or so clones, with about 83% found just once.

This receptor was identified in a human donor with multiple sclerosis. This sequence joins TRBV12-5 and TRBJ1-3; D unresolved. The material sequenced was PBMCs from blood kept in culture. CDR3 region: CASGGENTIYF. The CDR3 DNA reads TGTGCTAGTGGGGGCGAGAACACCATATATTTT.